This T cell receptor (beta chain) originates from a study of blood T cell repertoires in COVID-19. Looked up from germline, CDR1 is SGHAT and CDR2 is FQNNGV. With V trimmed by 4 bases and J by 15 bases, 8 bases remained unmatched. This CDR3 is built from 12 residues. Some clones are missing from TCRdb's copy, which holds only in-frame ones; the method was immunoSEQ multiplex PCR. The repertoire includes 260,000 or so clones, about nine tenths of them detected once, and 15% to 17% sits in the top ten. Participants reported their clinical history, and cohort assignment relied on those reports. This TCR was sampled from a man aged 18 to 29 who had recovered from COVID-19. Sequencing was done on a sample of PBMCs or T cells enriched from blood (not recorded which). The chain recombines TRBV11-2 with TRBJ2-1; 8 bases are a match to TRBD2. The CDR3 sequence: CASSSMRTSWFF. As DNA, the CDR3 is TGTGCCAGCAGCTCGATGAGGACTAGCTGGTTCTTC.